This TCR beta chain was profiled in a study of EBV T-cell therapy then PD-1 blockade in nasopharyngeal carcinoma. Looked up from germline, CDR1 is SEHNR and CDR2 is FQNEAQ (reference sequence). The length of the CDR3 is 16 residues. V was shortened by 1 base and J by 1 base, with 13 bases between the two germline ends. Documented time point: 266 days after commencement of treatment, after nivolumab therapy. Sample treatment: AdE1-LMPpoly-expanded autologous EBV-specific T-cell therapy followed by anti-PD-1 nivolumab. Profiled with immunoSEQ multiplex PCR; TCRdb holds only in-frame clones, not every one. The table includes around 19,000 clones, roughly four fifths detected once. Comments on this clone: The antigen is undetermined.

The starting material was CD8+ T cells from blood, obtained at approximately day 250 from a patient whose treatment included autologous EBV-specific T cells and nivolumab. The sequence was collected from a man aged 35 to 55 with nasopharyngeal carcinoma. The chain has TRBV7-9 and TRBJ2-5; D is unresolved. Here the CDR3 reads CASSLVGLAPQETQYF. The CDR3 region has the DNA TGTGCCAGCAGCTTAGTAGGGCTGGCTCCCCAAGAGACCCAGTACTTC.